This TCR beta chain was sequenced in a study of beta chain features in type 1 diabetes. For the study at large: Cell yields, gender and age were comparable in patients and healthy donors.

This clone was seen a single time. Antigen specificity is unknown. Study-wide results and limits: TCRB CDR3s were moderately but significantly shorter in Type 1 diabetes patients in all four CD4+ subsets.

The whole isolated RNA underwent reverse transcription, so sequencing captured expressed TCRB transcripts. The table came from immunoSEQ multiplex PCR; TCRdb's copy has only in-frame clones and leaves some out. The sample carries about 620,000 clones, about 14% recorded once. In germline, CDR1 is MRHNA, CDR2 SNTAGT. CDR3 length: 13 residues. Trimming stripped 4 bases from V and 2 bases from J, with 8 bases between. The purity of all sorted populations exceeded 95%. Sequencing was done on a sample of naive CD4+ T cells from blood. The sequence was obtained from a man younger than 30 in good health. The V gene is TRBV6-4, the J gene TRBJ1-1; D might be TRBD1 (5 bases). The CDR3: CASSATVNTEAFF. CDR3 DNA: TGTGCCAGCAGTGCGACAGTCAACACTGAAGCTTTCTTT.